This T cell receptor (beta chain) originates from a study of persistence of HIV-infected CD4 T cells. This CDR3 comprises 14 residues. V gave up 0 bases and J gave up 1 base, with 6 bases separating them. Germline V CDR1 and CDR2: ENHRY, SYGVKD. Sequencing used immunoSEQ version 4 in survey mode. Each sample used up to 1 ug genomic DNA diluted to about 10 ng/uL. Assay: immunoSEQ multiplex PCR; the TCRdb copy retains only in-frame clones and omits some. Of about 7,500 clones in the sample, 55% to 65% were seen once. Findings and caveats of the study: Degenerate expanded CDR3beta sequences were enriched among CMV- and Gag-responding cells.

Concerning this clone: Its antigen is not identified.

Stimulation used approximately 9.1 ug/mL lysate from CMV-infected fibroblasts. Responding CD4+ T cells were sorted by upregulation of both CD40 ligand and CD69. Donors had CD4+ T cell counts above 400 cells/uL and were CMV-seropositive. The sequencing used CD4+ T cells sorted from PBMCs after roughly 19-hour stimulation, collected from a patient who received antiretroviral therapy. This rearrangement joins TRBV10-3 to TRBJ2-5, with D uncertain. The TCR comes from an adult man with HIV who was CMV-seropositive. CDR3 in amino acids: CAISESASQETQYF. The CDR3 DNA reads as TGTGCCATCAGTGAGTCGGCAAGCCAAGAGACCCAGTACTTC.